The 8 T cell receptor beta chains in this list originate from one sample, sequenced in a study of T cells in Graves' hyperthyroidism and ophthalmopathy. Amplification of TCR beta CDR3 regions was performed using RNA transcripts as template. RT-PCR in the first round (using the HTBI primer set) targeted the TCR CDR3. TCRdb re-analysed the multiplex PCR reads in MiXCR, keeping a single row per CDR3 protein. Of 300,000 to 500,000 distinct CDR3 sequences in the sample, about 15% are singletons; the top ten hold about 31%. Sequencing used blood. The receptors stem from a woman in her 30s with Graves' hyperthyroidism.

This clonotype was observed at least ten times. The chain links TRBV27 to TRBJ2-3; 9 bases agree with TRBD2. This CDR3 is built from 15 residues. CDR1 and CDR2 (germline): MNHEY, SMNVEV (reference sequence). The trim removed 1 base at V and 4 bases at J, leaving 3 bases unmatched. The DNA for the CDR3 is TGTGCCAGCAGTTTATGGGGCGGGAGGGCAGATACGCAGTATTTT. It codes for CASSLWGGRADTQYF.

This clonotype appeared many times. The CDR3 bases are TGTGCCTGGAGGTCTAGCGGGAAGGTCACAGATACGCAGTATTTT. Protein sequence: CAWRSSGKVTDTQYF. This sequence joins TRBV30 and TRBJ2-3; 9 bases are shared with TRBD2. The CDR3 totals 15 residues. In germline, CDR1 is GTSNPN, CDR2 SVGIG (reference sequence). Trimming took 3 bases from V and 2 from J; bases not matched to a gene: 6.

This clonotype was picked up many times. In nucleotides, the CDR3 is TGTGCCAGCAGCTCTATGTCAGATACGCAGTATTTT. Translation: CASSSMSDTQYF. J is TRBJ2-3 and V is TRBV7-2; D call uncertain. Trimming took off 4 bases at V and 4 bases at J, with 6 bases between the two ends. Germline loops: CDR1 SGHTA, CDR2 FQGNSA. This CDR3 region has 12 residues.

This clonotype was recorded many times. CDR3 in amino acids: CASSPLGQDHNEQFF. CDR3 bases: TGCGCCAGCAGCCCCCTGGGACAGGATCACAATGAGCAGTTCTTC. V usage is TRBV4-1 and J usage is TRBJ2-1; 8 nucleotides align to TRBD1. Trimming cost V 4 bases and J 5 bases; bases outside gene matches: 7. This CDR3 region has 15 residues. Germline CDR1 is MGHRA and CDR2 is YSYEKL.

Concerning this clonotype: A much more abundant neighbour one base away suggests this may be a read error. The chain couples TRBV6-2 or TRBV6-3 to TRBJ2-7, with TRBD1 matching over 8 bases. The CDR3 has 13 amino acids. V gave up 10 bases and J gave up 5 bases; unmatched junction bases: 10. Germline V CDR1 and CDR2: MNHEY, SVGEGT. CDR3 sequence reads: CATLRTGKHEQYF. The CDR3 DNA follows: TGTGCCACGCTCCGGACAGGGAAACACGAGCAGTACTTC.

This clonotype was detected only a few times. The CDR3 ends on some other residue instead of the conserved phenylalanine or tryptophan, so this is likely a read error. The gene calls are TRBV27 and TRBJ2-1, with 9 bases matching TRBD2. From germline, CDR1 is MNHEY and CDR2 SMNVEV (reference sequence). The CDR3 sequence is 15 residues long. The J segment lost 2 bases and the V segment lost 4 bases, leaving 3 bases of the junction unmatched. The CDR3: CASSWAGGTYNEQFL. CDR3 coding DNA: TGTGCCAGCAGTTGGGCGGGAGGGACCTACAATGAGCAGTTCCTC.

This clonotype was recorded at least ten times. This chain joins TRBV9 and TRBJ1-2; 9 nucleotides agree with TRBD1. There are 14 residues in the CDR3. Trimming cost V 1 base and J 6 bases; bases outside gene matches: 4. CDR1 is SGDLS, CDR2 YYNGEE, per germline. CDR3 coding DNA: TGTGCCAGCAGCGTAAGACAGGGGGGTGATGGCTACACCTTC. It codes for CASSVRQGGDGYTF. Full variable domain (missing parts from reference TRBV9 and TRBJ1-2): DSGVTQTPKHLITATGQRVTLRCSPRSGDLSVYWYQQSLDQGLQFLIQYYNGEERAKGNILERFSAQQFPDLHSELNLSSLELGDSALYFCASSVRQGGDGYTFGSGTRLTVV.

In its sample, this clonotype was seen many times. The genes are TRBV12-3 or TRBV12-4 and TRBJ2-7, with 7 positions matching TRBD2. This CDR3 spans 14 amino acids. Losses at the gene ends were 3 bases for V and 1 base for J; bases not matched to a gene: 3. The CDR3 reads CASSFGLGSYEQYF. The CDR3 DNA follows: TGTGCCAGCAGTTTTGGACTAGGATCCTACGAGCAGTACTTC.